What follows is one TCR beta chain and its context. This specimen comes from a study of blood T cell repertoires in COVID-19. Study background: T cells, B-cell-depleted T cells, or PBMCs provided the cDNA or gDNA that served as material.

Study members were between about 18 and 90 years old and lived in around 24 US regions. This CDR3 region has 15 residues. V dropped 0 bases and J dropped 2 bases, with 10 bases sitting between them. CDR1 LNHNV and CDR2 YYDKDF come from the germline V gene (reference sequence). How the authors handled the data: Reference gene primer amplification yielded estimated nucleated cell counts. Clones were sequenced by immunoSEQ multiplex PCR, and TCRdb holds only the in-frame ones, with some missing. V and J calls and clone size are copied from that table; D and trimming were computed from the DNA. The sample lists about 250,000 clones, 85% to 90% occurring once.

The receptor was derived from a woman aged 25 to 39 with acute COVID-19. The rearrangement joins TRBV15 to TRBJ1-2; tentatively, D is TRBD1 (5 bases). The sequencing sample was made of PBMCs or T cells enriched from blood (not recorded which). CDR3 in DNA: TGTGCCACCAGCAGAGATACTCGGGGGAACTATGGCTACACCTTC. It is translated as CATSRDTRGNYGYTF.